The rows below give T cell receptor beta chains drawn from one sample of a study of human T cells and chemical hapten exposure. From the RACE reads, TCRdb called clonotypes with MiXCR, one entry per CDR3 protein. The sample has around 380,000 distinct CDR3 sequences, approximately 5% seen once. The sequencing used whole blood, collected in connection with sensitization to the hapten diphenylcyclopropenone (DPC). All receptors come from a young woman with alopecia areata. Some clones in this sample may be carry-over from other donors' samples. Each CDR3 is given with its conserved first and last residue. Each record gives: clone size, J gene, V gene, D gene, CDR3 DNA, CDR3 protein. A D gene is named only where the DNA matches it firmly. Only some rows state a clone size, as once, few, many or a class for expanded clones.

>few|TRBJ1-5|TRBV29-1|.
TGCAGCGTTTTCGAAGAGGGCGTCCCGGCCCAGCATTTT
CSVFEEGVPAQHF
>.|TRBJ1-1|TRBV6-1|.
TGTGCCAGCCGGCGGGGGAGGGCCGAAGCTTTCTTT
CASRRGRAEAFF
>.|TRBJ1-1|TRBV15|.
TGTGCCACCAGCAGAGATCGTGAAGGGGTAAACACTGAAGCTTTCTTT
CATSRDREGVNTEAFF
>few|TRBJ1-6|TRBV29-1|TRBD1
TGCAGCGTTGAAAAATGGACAGGGCCTAGCCCCCTCCACTTT
CSVEKWTGPSPLHF
>many|TRBJ2-5|TRBV5-1|.
TGCGCCAGCAGCATCCCGGGGCAAGAGACCCAGTACTTC
CASSIPGQETQYF
>many|TRBJ1-1|TRBV20-1|.
TGCAGTGCTAGTGGGCCGTTGAACACTGAAGCTTTCTTT
CSASGPLNTEAFF
>few|TRBJ2-4|TRBV7-2|TRBD2
TGTGCCAGCAGCCCAGCGGGGGGTGTAAACATTCAGTACTTC
CASSPAGGVNIQYF
>many|TRBJ1-4|TRBV28|.
TGTGCCAGCTGGTGGGGATCGATAGGTGAAAAACTGTTTTTT
CASWWGSIGEKLFF
>few|TRBJ1-4|TRBV5-6|.
TGTGCCAGCAGCCTAAACAGGGCGCCTAATGAAAAACTGTTTTTT
CASSLNRAPNEKLFF
>large|TRBJ2-7|TRBV6-2/TRBV6-3|.
TGTGCCAGCAGTTACCCGACGGAGGAGGTCTTC
CASSYPTEEVF
>few|TRBJ2-3|TRBV4-3|TRBD2
TGCGCCAGCAGCCAGGCTAGCGGGGGCCTTCCGACGGGAGATACGCAGTATTTT
CASSQASGGLPTGDTQYF
>many|TRBJ2-3|TRBV5-6|.
TGTGCCAGCAGCTTGGCTCGGGCCTCAGGCGCAGATACGCAGTATTTT
CASSLARASGADTQYF
>many|TRBJ2-6|TRBV18|.
TGTGCCAGCTCCCCCTTGGACGGGGCCAACGTCCTGACTTTC
CASSPLDGANVLTF
>few|TRBJ2-6|TRBV3-1|.
TGTGCCAGCAGCCAGATCGGGGGCACTGGGGCCAACGTCCTGACTTTC
CASSQIGGTGANVLTF